The 8 T cell receptor beta chains listed next were all sequenced from one sample in a study of blood T cell repertoires in COVID-19. Repertoires were generated with immunoSEQ multiplex PCR, while TCRdb's copy carries only in-frame clones and drops some. The sample shows about 140,000 clones, approximately 86% of them seen only once. Material for sequencing was peripheral blood. These receptor sequences come from a woman between 55 and 75 years old with acute or convalescent COVID-19.

In this sample, this clone turned up a few times. The chain is built from TRBV12-5 and TRBJ1-2; TRBD1 aligns across 7 bases. Germline V lookup: CDR1 LGHNT, CDR2 FRNRAP. CDR3 length equals 16 residues. With 4 bases clipped from V and 2 bases from J, the junction kept 10 bases outside the gene matches. The CDR3 here is CASGSATAGGNYGYTF. CDR3 nucleotides: TGTGCTAGTGGTTCGGCAACGGCAGGGGGGAACTATGGCTACACCTTC.

The chain uses TRBV19 and TRBJ2-2, with 11 bases aligning to TRBD1. The V gene's germline CDR1 is LNHDA and CDR2 SQIVND (reference sequence). The junction had 6 bases not matched to a gene; V was cut back by 6 bases and J by 3 bases. The CDR3 has 16 amino acids. CDR3 sequence (DNA): TGTGCCAGTAGAGCCGGACAGGGGGCCTACACCGGGGAGCTGTTTTTT. Translation gives CASRAGQGAYTGELFF.

The chain couples TRBV28 to TRBJ1-1; a possible D gene is TRBD1 (5 bases). The CDR3 runs to 15 residues. Germline CDR1 is MDHEN and CDR2 is SYDVKM. V was trimmed by 5 bases and J by 2 bases, leaving 15 bases between them. CDR3 region: CASSLRGGSNTEAFF. DNA for the CDR3: TGTGCCAGCAGTCTCCGGGGGGGGAGCAACACTGAAGCTTTCTTT.

J is TRBJ2-7 and V is TRBV5-1; TRBD1 is a possible D gene (5 bases). Trimming left V 4 bases short and J 5 bases short, with 19 bases between. Germline loops: CDR1 SGHRS, CDR2 YFSETQ. The CDR3 totals 15 residues. The CDR3 sequence is CASSPRQSKGNEQYF. CDR3 in DNA: TGCGCCAGCAGCCCCCGACAGTCGAAGGGGAACGAGCAGTACTTC.

The chain employs TRBV7-2 and TRBJ2-2; possibly TRBD1 for D (6 bases). Germline-derived CDR1 and CDR2 are SGHTA and FQGNSA. Deletions cut 1 base from V and 1 base from J, with 7 bases between. This CDR3 is built from 15 residues. For the CDR3, the DNA is TGTGCCAGCAGCTTAGTAGGGGGGAACACCGGGGAGCTGTTTTTT. Protein sequence: CASSLVGGNTGELFF.

The chain is built from TRBV7-9 and TRBJ1-1; D is uncertain. Trimming stripped 1 base from V and 2 bases from J, with 5 bases between. Per the germline V gene, CDR1 is SEHNR and CDR2 is FQNEAQ (reference sequence). There are 13 residues in the CDR3. DNA of the CDR3: TGTGCCAGCAGCTTAGGCAGAAACACTGAAGCTTTCTTT. Translating gives CASSLGRNTEAFF. Together with reference TRBV7-9 and TRBJ1-1, the CDR3 gives the full variable domain: DTGVSQNPRHKITKRGQNVTFRCDPISEHNRLYWYRQTLGQGPEFLTYFQNEAQLEKSRLLSDRFSAERPKGSFSTLEIQRTEQGDSAMYLCASSLGRNTEAFFGQGTRLTVV.

The chain combines TRBV2 with TRBJ1-4; D remains ambiguous. The V end lost 3 bases, the J end lost 2 bases, and 10 bases lay between the germline ends. Germline CDR1 SNHLY, CDR2 FYNNEI. This CDR3 has 15 amino acids. CDR3 loop: CASSDSGLTNEKLFF. DNA for the CDR3: TGTGCCAGCAGTGACTCGGGGTTGACTAATGAAAAACTGTTTTTT. Filled out from reference TRBV2 and TRBJ1-4, the complete variable domain reads EPEVTQTPSHQVTQMGQEVILRCVPISNHLYFYWYRQILGQKVEFLVSFYNNEISEKSEIFDDQFSVERPDGSNFTLKIRSTKLEDSAMYFCASSDSGLTNEKLFFGSGTQLSVL.

This chain links TRBV19 with TRBJ1-5; 11 bases map to TRBD1. The V gene's germline CDR1 is LNHDA and CDR2 SQIVND (reference sequence). The junction had 12 bases not matched to a gene; V was cut back by 5 bases and J by 0 bases. The CDR3 contains 19 residues. The CDR3 DNA follows: TGTGCCAGTAGTCGATACCGGGACAGGGGGGATTATAGCAATCAGCCCCAGCATTTT. This encodes CASSRYRDRGDYSNQPQHF.